This T cell receptor (beta chain) appears in the sequencing data of a study of T cells in Graves' hyperthyroidism and ophthalmopathy (dated by TCRdb to about 2019). At the level of the whole study: Peripheral blood was sampled at the time of initial diagnosis, prior to any treatment. After blood sampling, hyperthyroidism patients were treated with methimazole at a starting dose of 30 mg daily, and ophthalmopathy patients were treated with high-dose intravenous methylprednisolone. In addition, the study compared T-cell repertoires in thyroid tissue and in blood from five or six Graves' hyperthyroidism patients. To identify TCR V-J signatures that set the groups apart, the researchers used a discovery cohort of more than 95 patients, made up of 43 with Graves' ophthalmopathy and about 60 with stable Graves' hyperthyroidism. The 100 or so discovery patients were divided at random into training and test sets in a 7:3 ratio. Prospective prediction of ophthalmopathy was tested in an independent validation cohort consisting of 18 to 20 hyperthyroidism patients and more than 15 patients who later progressed to ophthalmopathy. The paper reports TCR Vbeta CDR3 sequencing of 130 to 150 peripheral blood samples: 40 to 45 ophthalmopathy, around 80 hyperthyroidism and around 17 progressor patients. Study-level results and caveats: In validation, progression to ophthalmopathy was predicted by the model with roughly 71% sensitivity and 72% to 80% specificity, a median of approximately 6.5 months before onset. A model built on a 13 V-J signature distinguished ophthalmopathy from stable hyperthyroidism, reaching about 88% sensitivity and 81.08% specificity in cross-validation and 80%/75% in testing. Sample size was not statistically predetermined, and blinding of investigators to group allocation was not performed. Blood samples also contained most of the expanded thyroid clonotypes (frequency above 0.001), which suggests that blood repertoires may reflect thyroid immune responses.

Stable Graves' hyperthyroidism was defined as the absence of progression to ophthalmopathy over 18 months of follow-up. Hyperthyroidism patients were newly diagnosed, with disease duration under 2 months, and aged 18 to 65 years. Patients with uncontrolled infections, other autoimmune diseases, pregnancy or lactation were excluded. Diagnoses were established on the basis of clinical symptoms, serum thyroxine and TRAb, thyroid ultrasound, and orbital computed tomography. Ficoll-Paque density gradient centrifugation was used to isolate PBMCs from 10 ml of fresh peripheral blood. Total RNA was extracted using Trizol reagent, and RNA quality was assessed on an Agilent 2100 Bioanalyzer. Amplification of TCR beta CDR3 regions was carried out from RNA transcripts. The first round of RT-PCR for the TCR CDR3 was performed with the HTBI primer set and the Qiagen OneStep RT-PCR kit. Libraries were constructed in a second round of multiplex PCR, after which size selection and purification were carried out. Libraries were sequenced paired-end with 100 bp reads on an Illumina HiSeq2000. Regarding the original processing steps: SOAPnuke was used to process the raw data, with reads discarded if the reads contained adapters or uncalled bases, had a mean Phred below 15, or lacked an exact constant-primer or identifier match. High-quality paired reads were merged using COPE v1.2.5, and each unique nucleotide sequence was defined as a clonotype. MiTCR v1.1 was used to align the clonotypes against IMGT TRBV, TRBD and TRBJ reference segments. The analysis was restricted to V-J combinations with a frequency above 0.0001, which together covered 99% to 99.2% of the repertoires. The TCS score was defined as the ratio of F50 (clonal expansion) to E x V (chaos), calculated using BLOSUM62-based TCRdist between CDR3 peptides within each V-J. Welch's t-statistics and random forest reduced around 550 V-J features to 10 to 15, which were used in a naive Bayes classifier (R e1071). The public reads were quality trimmed at Q25 with fastp and then assembled into clones with MiXCR by TCRdb, keeping productive beta chains. Each entry is one CDR3 protein sequence, shown with its most common DNA and genes. TCRdb's processing, not the authors', yielded these V and J calls. The sample data list 700,000 or so distinct CDR3 sequences, and over 15% of these were observed just once. The ten largest clones add up to approximately 8.4% of the sample.

Turning to this clonotype: Its antigen target is currently unknown. Nothing much larger sits one base from this clone, and base qualities are not available.

Spanning cysteine to phenylalanine, the CDR3 consists of 13 amino acids. Solely the CDR3 DNA is kept, with 39 bases framed from the first base. CDR1 is given as SNHLY and CDR2 as FYNNEI, both from the germline V gene. V loses 5 bases of germline sequence and J loses 1 base, and the interval between the two ends is 8 bases. This TCR came from a man aged 18 to 35 with Graves' hyperthyroidism. The chain uses TRBV2 and TRBJ1-1; the D gene is not confidently resolved. The sequencing input was blood. CDR3 protein: CASSSDWNTEAFF. The sequenced DNA: TGTGCCAGCAGTTCTGACTGGAACACTGAAGCTTTCTTT.